These 25 T cell receptor beta chains were sequenced from one sample in a study of T-cell reconstitution after alpha-beta-depleted transplantation in children. Unique molecular identifiers were incorporated into the prepared TCRbeta library. TCRdb re-derived calls from the PCR reads in MiXCR, one entry per CDR3 protein. The data show hundreds of thousands of distinct CDR3 sequences, roughly 13% seen once. Here the sequenced sample was PBMCs, taken before TCRalphabeta/CD19-depleted stem cell transplant. The receptors stem from a girl aged 2 to 9 with congenital amegakaryocytic thrombocytopenia, due to receive a stem cell transplant.

This clonotype was recorded many times. This chain connects TRBV20-1 to TRBJ1-5, with D possibly TRBD1 on 5 matching bases. Germline-derived CDR1 and CDR2 are DFQATT and SNEGSKA (reference sequence). Trimming cost V 3 bases and J 5 bases, with 17 bases left between them. This CDR3 comprises 15 residues. CDR3 coding DNA: TGCAGTGCTAGGGCCCTGTCGGACACCTATCAGCCCCAGCATTTT. Its protein product is CSARALSDTYQPQHF.

This clonotype was picked up a small number of times. The J gene is TRBJ2-1, the V gene TRBV20-1; the D gene could be TRBD1 or TRBD2 (5 bases each). V shed 6 bases and J shed 2 bases, with 14 bases lying between them. CDR1 is DFQATT and CDR2 is SNEGSKA in the germline V gene (reference sequence). CDR3 length: 14 residues. CDR3 nucleotide sequence: TGCAGTGCGCCGCTAGTGGGACCCTACAATGAGCAGTTCTTC. It codes for CSAPLVGPYNEQFF.

This clonotype has more than one count but fewer than ten. The rearrangement uses TRBV5-1 and TRBJ2-3; D perhaps matches TRBD1 (7 bases). The germline V gene encodes CDR1 SGHRS and CDR2 YFSETQ. This CDR3 contains 16 residues. V lost 2 bases to trimming and J lost 4 bases, with 17 bases between them. In DNA form, the CDR3 reads TGCGCCAGCAGCTTTGTCCGACAGGGAGGAGCAGATACGCAGTATTTT. Protein sequence: CASSFVRQGGADTQYF.

This clonotype has at least ten counts. V gene TRBV20-1 combines with J gene TRBJ2-1, with 8 bases matching TRBD1. In germline, CDR1 is DFQATT, CDR2 SNEGSKA (reference sequence). There are 16 residues in the CDR3. V gave up 1 base and J gave up 3 bases; unmatched junction bases: 8. The CDR3 coding sequence is TGCAGTGCTAGAGTTCCAGGGGGCGCGGGCTACAATGAGCAGTTCTTC. It specifies CSARVPGGAGYNEQFF.

CDR3 in amino acids: CASSRGQITDTQYF. Written as DNA, the CDR3 is TGCGCCAGCAGCCGCGGACAAATCACAGATACGCAGTATTTT. The chain links TRBV5-1 to TRBJ2-3; perhaps TRBD1 as D (5 bases). CDR1 and CDR2 from the germline V gene are SGHRS and YFSETQ. V lost 4 bases and J lost 2, with 11 bases in between. The CDR3 length is 14 residues.

This clonotype has at least ten counts. The J gene is TRBJ1-1, the V gene TRBV20-1; no reliable D call. CDR1 and CDR2 from the germline V gene are DFQATT and SNEGSKA (reference sequence). The CDR3 extends over 11 amino acids. Trimming stripped 3 bases from V and 3 bases from J, with 5 bases between. In DNA, the CDR3 is TGCAGTGCTAGTGTCGACACTGAAGCTTTCTTT. This codes for CSASVDTEAFF.

This clonotype was detected only a few times. J is TRBJ2-1 and V is TRBV27; D might be TRBD2 (5 bases). Per germline, CDR1 MNHEY and CDR2 SMNVEV (reference sequence). This CDR3 comprises 14 residues. The ends were cut back, 1 base at V and 6 bases at J, with 10 bases in the middle. The CDR3 sequence: CASSLWVATNEQFF. DNA for the CDR3: TGTGCCAGCAGTTTATGGGTAGCGACCAATGAGCAGTTCTTC.

The chain employs TRBV12-3 or TRBV12-4 and TRBJ2-1, with TRBD2 matching over 8 bases. Trimming at V came to 4 bases and at J to 6 bases, leaving 2 bases not matched to a gene. The CDR3 is 13 residues long. The CDR3 here is CASSSTSGNEQFF. The DNA of the CDR3 is TGTGCCAGCAGTTCCACTAGCGGCAATGAGCAGTTCTTC.

This clonotype was seen at least ten times. The chain joins TRBV7-7 to TRBJ2-3; unclear D gene. Trimming stripped 1 base from V and 4 bases from J, with 6 bases between. Looked up from germline, CDR1 is SSHAT and CDR2 is FNYEAQ (reference sequence). The CDR3 is 13 amino acids. Written as DNA, the CDR3 is TGTGCCAGCAGCTTAGTCTACGCAGATACGCAGTATTTT. Protein product: CASSLVYADTQYF.

This chain connects TRBV28 to TRBJ2-7; 7 positions match TRBD2. With the DNA end fitting TRBJ2-5 better, the J assignment may be wrong. Looked up from germline, CDR1 is MDHEN and CDR2 is SYDVKM. The CDR3 runs to 15 residues. The CDR3 loop is CASSQILAVQETQYF. CDR3 coding DNA: TGTGCCAGCAGTCAAATCCTAGCGGTCCAAGAGACCCAGTACTTC.

This chain connects TRBV4-1 to TRBJ2-5, with unresolved D. The CDR3 consists of 14 residues. The germline V and J ends were trimmed by 1 base and 2 bases, with 8 bases remaining between them. Germline CDR1 MGHRA, CDR2 YSYEKL. DNA of the CDR3: TGCGCCAGCAGCCAAGTACTATTGCAAGAGACCCAGTACTTC. Amino acid sequence: CASSQVLLQETQYF.

This clonotype was seen many times. The V gene is TRBV11-3, the J gene TRBJ2-1; D not resolved. The CDR3 contains 14 residues. In germline, CDR1 is SGHNT, CDR2 YENEEA. V lost 4 bases and J 7 bases, leaving 14 bases between the germline ends. This CDR3 reads CASSSSPTVNEQFF. CDR3 bases: TGTGCCAGCAGCTCTTCACCTACCGTTAATGAGCAGTTCTTC.

This clonotype was observed at least ten times. The rearrangement uses TRBV12-3 or TRBV12-4 and TRBJ2-7, with D possibly TRBD2 on 6 matching bases. CDR3 length: 11 amino acids. V was cut by 4 bases and J by 5 bases, with 6 bases left in between. The CDR3 nucleotides read TGTGCCAGCAGTTCTAGCGACGAGCAGTACTTC. Protein product: CASSSSDEQYF.

At least ten counts were recorded for this clonotype. The CDR3, as DNA: TGCGCCAGCAGCTTAACCAGCGGGATCCTATCCTACGAGCAGTACTTC. As protein: CASSLTSGILSYEQYF. V and J are TRBV5-1 and TRBJ2-7, with 7 bases aligning to TRBD2. The CDR3 is 16 residues long. Germline CDR1 SGHRS, CDR2 YFSETQ. The V gene end was trimmed by 2 bases and the J gene end by 1 base; junction bases not matched to a gene: 9. Drawing the rest from reference TRBV5-1 and TRBJ2-7, the complete variable domain is KAGVTQTPRYLIKTRGQQVTLSCSPISGHRSVSWYQQTPGQGLQFLFEYFSETQRNKGNFPGRFSGRQFSNSRSEMNVSTLELGDSALYLCASSLTSGILSYEQYFGPGTRLTVT.

The rearrangement links TRBV5-1 to TRBJ2-3; the match to TRBD2 covers 11 bases. There are 15 residues in the CDR3. CDR1 is SGHRS and CDR2 is YFSETQ in the germline V gene. Unmatched junction bases numbered 2, after V lost 0 bases and J lost 5 bases. In nucleotides, the CDR3 is TGCGCCAGCAGCTTGGAGCTAGCGGGAGGAGATACGCAGTATTTT. Protein sequence: CASSLELAGGDTQYF.

This clonotype was detected ten times or more. The J gene is TRBJ2-7, the V gene TRBV7-9, with 7 bases that match TRBD2. The CDR3 is 16 residues long. Germline V gene sequence: CDR1 SEHNR, CDR2 FQNEAQ (reference sequence). The V gene end was trimmed by 3 bases and the J gene end by 1 base; junction bases not matched to a gene: 9. The CDR3: CASSFFGGRGSYEQYF. CDR3 in DNA: TGTGCCAGCAGCTTTTTCGGAGGGAGGGGATCCTACGAGCAGTACTTC. Variable domain in full (rest from reference TRBV7-9 and TRBJ2-7): DTGVSQNPRHKITKRGQNVTFRCDPISEHNRLYWYRQTLGQGPEFLTYFQNEAQLEKSRLLSDRFSAERPKGSFSTLEIQRTEQGDSAMYLCASSFFGGRGSYEQYFGPGTRLTVT.

This clonotype was observed at least ten times. The J gene is TRBJ1-1, the V gene TRBV20-1; 7 nucleotides agree with TRBD1. Germline values: CDR1 DFQATT, CDR2 SNEGSKA (reference sequence). The CDR3 sequence is 13 residues long. Trimming took 0 bases from V and 5 from J; bases not matched to a gene: 3. As DNA, the CDR3 is TGCAGTGCTAGAGATGACAGGGAGACTGAAGCTTTCTTT. The encoded protein is CSARDDRETEAFF.

This clonotype was seen repeatedly, ten times or more. CDR3 region: CATSSPGTQYF. In DNA, the CDR3 is TGTGCCACCAGCTCCCCCGGGACCCAGTACTTC. The V call is TRBV15, the J call TRBJ2-5; D is unclear. The CDR3 is 11 residues long. The germline gives CDR1 LNHNV, CDR2 YYDKDF (reference sequence). V was pared by 5 bases and J by 7 bases, with 8 bases between.

This clonotype was recorded many times. The chain combines TRBV27 with TRBJ2-7, with a possible D match to TRBD2 (5 bases). The CDR3 spans 14 residues. The germline V gene encodes CDR1 MNHEY and CDR2 SMNVEV (reference sequence). V was trimmed by 2 bases and J by 3 bases, leaving 11 bases between them. The CDR3 nucleotides are TGTGCCAGCAGTTTAAGTGGCGGGTTCTACGAGCAGTACTTC. The encoded protein is CASSLSGGFYEQYF.

This clonotype has ten or more counts. The genes are TRBV12-3 or TRBV12-4 and TRBJ2-7; D possibly corresponds to TRBD2 (5 bases). The CDR3 is 12 amino acids. The V end lost 3 bases, the J end lost 5 bases, and 8 bases lay between the germline ends. CDR3 nucleotide sequence: TGTGCCAGCAGTTTTCCGGGGAACGAGCAGTACTTC. Amino acids: CASSFPGNEQYF.

This clonotype was counted at least ten times. The chain uses TRBV6-2 or TRBV6-3 and TRBJ2-3; D is perhaps TRBD2 (5 bases). The CDR3 contains 13 residues. V lost 5 bases and J lost 2, with 8 bases in between. Looked up from germline, CDR1 is MNHEY and CDR2 is SVGEGT. The CDR3 DNA reads TGTGCCAGCAGTCGGACTCACACAGATACGCAGTATTTT. Its protein is CASSRTHTDTQYF.

In this sample, this clonotype turned up many times. J is TRBJ2-3 and V is TRBV5-1, with 11 bases fitting TRBD2. The V gene end was trimmed by 0 bases and the J gene end by 4 bases; junction bases not matched to a gene: 10. The V gene's germline CDR1 is SGHRS and CDR2 YFSETQ. The CDR3 is made up of 18 amino acids. The CDR3 loop is CASSLEDLAGGFADTQYF. CDR3 nucleotide sequence: TGCGCCAGCAGCTTGGAAGATCTAGCGGGAGGATTTGCAGATACGCAGTATTTT. Complete variable domain (other parts from reference TRBV5-1 and TRBJ2-3): KAGVTQTPRYLIKTRGQQVTLSCSPISGHRSVSWYQQTPGQGLQFLFEYFSETQRNKGNFPGRFSGRQFSNSRSEMNVSTLELGDSALYLCASSLEDLAGGFADTQYFGPGTRLTVL.

This chain connects TRBV6-6 to TRBJ1-1, with D hard to call. Germline assignment: CDR1 MNHNY and CDR2 SVGAGI (reference sequence). This CDR3 is 13 amino acids long. The germline V and J ends were trimmed by 2 bases and 4 bases, with 8 bases remaining between them. The CDR3 spells CASSYEFSTEAFF. CDR3 DNA sequence: TGTGCCAGCAGTTACGAGTTTAGCACTGAAGCTTTCTTT.

There are a few counts of this clonotype. V and J are TRBV20-1 and TRBJ2-1, with D hard to call. CDR1 DFQATT and CDR2 SNEGSKA come from the germline V gene (reference sequence). The CDR3 has 15 residues. With 1 base removed from V and 9 bases from J, the gap between germline ends came to 19 bases. The DNA of the CDR3 is TGCAGTGCTAGAGTTTTGTTGTTAACGGTTGGTGAGCAGTTCTTC. As protein: CSARVLLLTVGEQFF.

The J gene is TRBJ2-1, the V gene TRBV2; D is tentatively TRBD1 or TRBD2 (5 bases each). The V end lost 3 bases, the J end lost 5 bases, and 11 bases lay between the germline ends. This CDR3 has 14 residues. Germline values: CDR1 SNHLY, CDR2 FYNNEI. CDR3 region: CASSEDGTNNEQFF. The CDR3 DNA is TGTGCCAGCAGTGAGGACGGGACCAACAATGAGCAGTTCTTC.